The text below deals with one T cell receptor (beta chain). Its target is unknown. This CDR3 region has 15 residues. V lost 2 bases to trimming and J lost 2 bases, with 10 bases between them. The sample originates from a study of T-cell memory formation after mild COVID-19. Background on the study: Across donors, TCR clusters were largely donor specific. Whole-study findings and limits: In second-wave clones peaking day 37, SARS-CoV-2 specificity remained unconfirmed. Some clones that responded were present in memory (sampled pre-infection), which suggests cross-reactive memory joined.

One entry per CDR3 protein, called by TCRdb with MiXCR from the 5' RACE reads. Among more than 100,000 distinct CDR3 sequences listed, approximately 5.9% were seen once. The rearrangement links TRBV12-3 or TRBV12-4 to TRBJ2-1; no clear D gene. Specimen: PBMCs or a T cell subset sorted from them (not recorded which). This sequence was found in an adult woman who had mild COVID-19 (a few samples of this study predate the infection). Cell type and time point are not known. Written as DNA, the CDR3 is TGTGCCAGCAGTTTAATTGGAAAGGCCTACAATGAGCAGTTCTTC. Residues: CASSLIGKAYNEQFF.